Each of the 14 T cell receptor beta chains below was sequenced from the same sample in a study of early T cells in non-severe SARS-CoV-2 infection. TCRdb re-derived calls from the 5' RACE reads in MiXCR, one entry per CDR3 protein. The table shows some 25,000 distinct CDR3 sequences, with about 4.6% occurring only once. The material sequenced was whole blood. The receptors originated from an adult who was a healthcare worker with PCR-confirmed SARS-CoV-2 infection or an uninfected control (not recorded which).

This clonotype was observed at least ten times. The chain has TRBV28 and TRBJ2-7; D gene ambiguous. The ends were cut back, 2 bases at V and 2 bases at J, with 16 bases in the middle. Germline V lookup: CDR1 MDHEN, CDR2 SYDVKM. The length of the CDR3 is 16 residues. CDR3 in amino acids: CASSLIPSRSPYEQYF. The CDR3 nucleotides read TGTGCCAGCAGTTTAATCCCAAGCCGATCACCCTACGAGCAGTACTTC.

V is TRBV7-8 and J is TRBJ2-1; TRBD1 might be the D (6 bases). The CDR3 is 14 amino acids. Trimming left V 3 bases short and J 4 bases short, with 10 bases between. Germline CDR1 and CDR2: SGHVS and FQNEAQ. In nucleotides, the CDR3 is TGTGCCAGCAGCTTCAGGGACACTTACAATGAGCAGTTCTTC. As protein: CASSFRDTYNEQFF.

This clonotype appeared many times. The CDR3 spells CSVSIGGMNTEAFF. The CDR3 region has the DNA TGCAGCGTTTCGATTGGCGGGATGAACACTGAAGCTTTCTTT. V gene TRBV29-1 combines with J gene TRBJ1-1; D remains unclear. Per the germline V gene, CDR1 is SQVTM and CDR2 is ANQGSEA. V gave up 5 bases and J gave up 0 bases, with 13 bases separating them. The CDR3 loop spans 14 amino acids.

The rearrangement links TRBV20-1 to TRBJ1-5; D might be TRBD1 (5 bases). The CDR3 has 15 amino acids. Per the germline V gene, CDR1 is DFQATT and CDR2 is SNEGSKA (reference sequence). V was cut by 2 bases and J by 4 bases, with 15 bases left in between. CDR3 sequence reads: CSARTPLGGNQPQHF. The CDR3 coding sequence is TGCAGTGCTAGAACCCCGCTGGGGGGGAATCAGCCCCAGCATTTT.

The table lists this clonotype with many counts. This chain connects TRBV7-9 to TRBJ1-2; D is undetermined. Germline V lookup: CDR1 SEHNR, CDR2 FQNEAQ (reference sequence). The CDR3 is 13 amino acids. The germline V and J ends were trimmed by 1 base and 9 bases, with 12 bases remaining between them. The DNA of the CDR3 is TGTGCCAGCAGCTTAGAGGGAGCATGGAGCTACACCTTC. Amino acids: CASSLEGAWSYTF.

The V gene is TRBV6-6, the J gene TRBJ1-6; D possibly corresponds to TRBD1 (6 bases). The CDR3 is 14 amino acids. The germline gives CDR1 MNHNY, CDR2 SVGAGI (reference sequence). Trimming removed 5 bases from V and 9 bases from J, with 14 bases in between. The chain's CDR3 is CASSVRGEGSPLHF. The CDR3 DNA sequence: TGTGCCAGCAGTGTCAGGGGAGAAGGTTCACCCCTCCACTTT.

This clonotype was counted between two and nine times. The chain is built from TRBV20-1 and TRBJ2-1, with TRBD2 matching over 8 bases. V shed 5 bases, J shed 0 bases, and the junction held 24 bases outside the gene matches. The CDR3 is made up of 21 amino acids. CDR1 and CDR2 (germline): DFQATT, SNEGSKA (reference sequence). CDR3 DNA: TGCAGTGCTCCCCAATTCTTTTCGCGGGGGGACTTAATAAGCTCCTACAATGAGCAGTTCTTC. Translated: CSAPQFFSRGDLISSYNEQFF.

In its sample, this clonotype was seen a few times. The rearrangement uses TRBV7-2 and TRBJ1-1; D is possibly TRBD1 (5 bases). V lost 3 bases and J 4 bases, leaving 9 bases between the germline ends. Germline V lookup: CDR1 SGHTA, CDR2 FQGNSA. The CDR3 runs to 13 residues. The CDR3 DNA reads TGTGCCAGCAGCTTGGACACGATCACTGAAGCTTTCTTT. This translates into CASSLDTITEAFF.

CDR3 region: CASGSIFDRSTEAFF. The CDR3, as DNA: TGTGCCAGCGGCTCCATCTTTGACAGGAGCACTGAAGCTTTCTTT. The rearrangement links TRBV7-3 to TRBJ1-1, with TRBD1 as a possible D gene (6 bases). The CDR3 contains 15 residues. Trimming pared 8 bases from V and 4 bases from J, leaving 20 bases between. Germline CDR1 reads SGHTA; CDR2 reads FQGTGA. Using reference TRBV7-3 and TRBJ1-1 for the parts outside the CDR3, the full variable domain is GAGVSQTPSNKVTEKGKYVELRCDPISGHTALYWYRQSLGQGPEFLIYFQGTGAADDSGLPNDRFFAVRPEGSVSTLKIQRTERGDSAVYLCASGSIFDRSTEAFFGQGTRLTVV.

In this sample, this clonotype turned up a few times. The chain combines TRBV20-1 with TRBJ2-5; no reliable D call. CDR3 length: 13 amino acids. Germline V gene data show CDR1 as DFQATT and CDR2 as SNEGSKA (reference sequence). Trimming removed 7 bases from V and 5 bases from J, with 17 bases in between. Written as DNA, the CDR3 is TGCAGTGGAGCTAAAAATCTTGGGGAGACCCAGTACTTC. This sequence encodes CSGAKNLGETQYF.

The sample holds many counts of this clonotype. The J gene is TRBJ2-7, the V gene TRBV7-2, with TRBD2 matching 13 bases. V shed 5 bases, J shed 12 bases, and the junction held 7 bases outside the gene matches. This CDR3 contains 13 residues. Germline V CDR1 and CDR2: SGHTA, FQGNSA. CDR3 in DNA: TGTGCCAGCAGCGGAGGGACTAGCGGGATCTGGTACTTC. The encoded protein is CASSGGTSGIWYF.

The chain couples TRBV28 to TRBJ2-5; 8 bases are a match to TRBD2. J gave up 4 bases and V 2 bases, and 3 bases lay outside the gene matches. This CDR3 has 14 residues. The germline V gene encodes CDR1 MDHEN and CDR2 SYDVKM. The CDR3 reads CASSLPGGSETQYF. CDR3 sequence (DNA): TGTGCCAGCAGTTTACCGGGAGGGTCAGAGACCCAGTACTTC. Full variable domain (remainder filled in from reference TRBV28 and TRBJ2-5): DVKVTQSSRYLVKRTGEKVFLECVQDMDHENMFWYRQDPGLGLRLIYFSYDVKMKEKGDIPEGYSVSREKKERFSLILESASTNQTSMYLCASSLPGGSETQYFGPGTRLLVL.

This clonotype was found many times. The gene calls are TRBV6-2 or TRBV6-3 and TRBJ1-1, with 9 bases identical to TRBD1. This CDR3 comprises 13 residues. With V trimmed by 6 bases and J by 10 bases, 9 bases remained unmatched. Germline V gene sequence: CDR1 MNHEY, CDR2 SVGEGT. CDR3 protein: CASRAGTGTRAFF. The CDR3 region has the DNA TGTGCCAGCAGAGCCGGGACAGGGACCCGAGCTTTCTTT.

This clonotype was observed many times. This rearrangement joins TRBV4-2 to TRBJ1-6; D possibly corresponds to TRBD1 (6 bases). CDR1 LGHNA and CDR2 YNFKEQ come from the germline V gene. The CDR3 consists of 15 residues. The ends were cut back, 1 base at V and 7 bases at J, with 11 bases in the middle. This chain's CDR3 is CASSQVLGGNSPLHF. CDR3 coding DNA: TGTGCCAGCAGCCAAGTTCTAGGGGGAAATTCACCCCTCCACTTT.